Following are 11 T cell receptor beta chains from one sample sequenced in a study of metastatic and nonmetastatic thyroid tumors. TCRdb re-called the PCR reads through MiXCR. The sample includes around 70,000 clones, about 17% of them seen just once. No patient received treatment before thyroid surgery. The material sequenced was blood. These receptors were taken from a female donor with papillary thyroid cancer or a benign thyroid nodule (not recorded which). Some clones in this sample may be carry-over from other donors' samples.

This clone was found a few times. This may be a read error: a much more frequent sequence differs by one nucleotide. Other DNA sequences in this specimen translate into the identical CDR3. This chain connects TRBV2 to TRBJ1-5, with 7 positions matching TRBD1. CDR1 and CDR2 from the germline V gene are SNHLY and FYNNEI. This CDR3 region has 15 residues. CDR3 bases: TGCGCCAGCAGGAACAGGGGCGGGAGCAATCAGCCCCAGCATTTT. It yields the protein CASRNRGGSNQPQHF. The entire variable domain, with the rest obtained from reference TRBV2 and TRBJ1-5, is as follows: EPEVTQTPSHQVTQMGQEVILRCVPISNHLYFYWYRQILGQKVEFLVSFYNNEISEKSEIFDDQFSVERPDGSNFTLKIRSTKLEDSAMYFCASRNRGGSNQPQHFGDGTRLSIL.

This clone was counted between two and nine times. The DNA for the CDR3 is TGTGCCTGGAGTATCGAGTTACCTGAAGCTTTCTTT. Residues: CAWSIELPEAFF. J is TRBJ1-1 and V is TRBV30; D gene unclear. Looked up from germline, CDR1 is GTSNPN and CDR2 is SVGIG (reference sequence). The CDR3 runs 12 residues. The V gene lost 2 bases and the J gene lost 6 bases, with 10 bases spanning the gap.

This clone was observed a single time. The chain carries TRBV18 and TRBJ2-7; the match to TRBD1 covers 10 bases. The V and J ends lost 2 bases and 3 bases, in that order; junction bases with no gene match: 1. Germline CDR1 and CDR2: KGHSH and LQKENI. This CDR3 has 14 residues. The CDR3 nucleotides are TGTGCCAGCTCACCAGGACAGGGGGTCTACGAGCAGTACTTC. It translates to CASSPGQGVYEQYF.

This clone was seen repeatedly, ten times or more. The chain is built from TRBV6-6 and TRBJ2-5; no clear D gene. Trimming removed 2 bases from V and 3 bases from J, with 10 bases in between. Germline CDR1 MNHNY, CDR2 SVGAGI (reference sequence). CDR3 length equals 14 residues. This chain's CDR3 is CASSYINFKETQYF. The DNA of the CDR3 is TGTGCCAGCAGTTACATAAACTTCAAAGAGACCCAGTACTTC.

The chain recombines TRBV19 with TRBJ2-1; a possible D gene is TRBD1 (5 bases). In germline, CDR1 is LNHDA, CDR2 SQIVND (reference sequence). This CDR3 has 15 residues. V was cut by 2 bases and J by 6 bases, with 14 bases left in between. The CDR3 loop reads CASSIWCSRGNEQFF. The CDR3 nucleotides read TGTGCCAGTAGTATATGGTGTAGTAGGGGCAATGAGCAGTTCTTC.

The rearrangement links TRBV6-5 to TRBJ1-3, with TRBD1 as a possible D gene (5 bases). This CDR3 region has 17 residues. CDR1 and CDR2 (germline): MNHEY, SVGAGI. The ends were cut back, 0 bases at V and 2 bases at J, with 14 bases in the middle. CDR3 DNA: TGTGCCAGCAGTTACTCGAATCTTCGGGGGGCTGGAAACACCATATATTTT. Translated: CASSYSNLRGAGNTIYF.

This clone was counted at least ten times. The rearrangement joins TRBV20-1 to TRBJ1-3; D is perhaps TRBD1 (5 bases). CDR3 size: 14 residues. V was trimmed by 0 bases and J by 8 bases, leaving 14 bases between them. Germline values: CDR1 DFQATT, CDR2 SNEGSKA (reference sequence). CDR3 region: CSARDPSRGDTIYF. The CDR3 coding sequence is TGCAGTGCTAGAGATCCCAGCCGGGGCGACACCATATATTTT.

This clone showed up just a few times. V usage is TRBV25-1 and J usage is TRBJ1-2; D gene ambiguous. The CDR3 is 11 amino acids. V was cut by 3 bases and J by 7 bases, with 6 bases left in between. Germline V gives CDR1 MGHDK, CDR2 SYGVNS. CDR3 in DNA: TGTGCCAGCAGTGAGAACGGTGGCTACACCTTC. Translated: CASSENGGYTF.

The chain combines TRBV20-1 with TRBJ2-1, with 8 bases matching TRBD2. The germline V gene has CDR1 DFQATT and CDR2 SNEGSKA (reference sequence). The CDR3 is 16 amino acids. J lost 6 bases, V lost 0 bases, and 10 bases had no gene match. CDR3 coding DNA: TGCAGTGCTAGAGATGTTTTGGGGACTAGTATCAATGAGCAGTTCTTC. Translated: CSARDVLGTSINEQFF.

This clone was seen a handful of times. For the CDR3, the DNA is TGTGCCAGCAGTCCTAACACCGGGACAGGGTTTCGCGAGCAGTACTTC. Its protein is CASSPNTGTGFREQYF. This chain uses TRBV6-1 with TRBJ2-7; 9 bases agree with TRBD1. This CDR3 is built from 16 residues. The trim removed 5 bases at V and 6 bases at J, leaving 14 bases unmatched. CDR1 and CDR2 from the germline V gene are MNHNS and SASEGT.

Comment on this clone: One end of the junction fails to match germline, which may point to a read error. The V gene is TRBV12-3 or TRBV12-4, the J gene TRBJ2-3; no clear D. CDR3 length: 15 amino acids. For the CDR3, the DNA is TGTGCCAGCAGGCAGGTAGGTTCTTACACATATACGCAGTATTTT. It yields the protein CASRQVGSYTYTQYF.